Following are 18 T cell receptor beta chains from one sample sequenced in a study of blood T cell repertoires in COVID-19. Assay used: immunoSEQ multiplex PCR; TCRdb lists only in-frame clones, some missing. The sample carries about 80,000 clones, 65% to 90% recorded once. The sequenced sample consisted of peripheral blood. These receptors were collected from a middle-aged man with COVID-19, enrolled during active disease.

The chain combines TRBV18 with TRBJ1-1; D unclear. The V gene lost 2 bases and the J gene lost 13 bases, with 14 bases spanning the gap. CDR1 is KGHSH and CDR2 is LQKENI in the germline V gene. This CDR3 comprises 12 residues. The CDR3 DNA sequence: TGTGCCAGCTCACCAGACTACCTATCGGGTTTCTTT. This encodes CASSPDYLSGFF.

This chain joins TRBV19 and TRBJ2-5; 7 bases are shared with TRBD1. Germline CDR1 LNHDA, CDR2 SQIVND (reference sequence). CDR3 length equals 16 residues. J was trimmed by 3 bases and V by 5 bases; bases with no gene match: 12. Here the CDR3 DNA reads TGTGCCAGTAGTCACGGGCCCAGGGGACAGAAAGAGACCCAGTACTTC. Translation: CASSHGPRGQKETQYF.

This clone was observed a few times. The chain couples TRBV9 to TRBJ1-4; D remains unclear. CDR1 is SGDLS, CDR2 YYNGEE, per germline. V lost 1 base, J lost 3 bases, and 10 bases lay in between. The CDR3 totals 15 residues. The CDR3 nucleotides are TGTGCCAGCAGCGTATTGGGCCGGCCTAATGAAAAACTGTTTTTT. Translated, it gives CASSVLGRPNEKLFF.

The chain recombines TRBV9 with TRBJ2-3; unclear D gene. Germline CDR1 and CDR2: SGDLS and YYNGEE. This CDR3 comprises 15 residues. Trimming pared 0 bases from V and 1 base from J, leaving 9 bases between. CDR3 sequence reads: CASSVEHAGTDTQYF. CDR3 bases: TGTGCCAGCAGCGTAGAGCACGCTGGCACAGATACGCAGTATTTT.

The chain uses TRBV6-5 and TRBJ2-6; D uncertain. Trimming removed 4 bases from V and 12 bases from J, with 13 bases in between. CDR3 length: 13 residues. Germline V gives CDR1 MNHEY, CDR2 SVGAGI. The CDR3 region has the DNA TGTGCCAGCAGTTCCTTCACGGCAGGCGTCCTGACTTTC. This sequence encodes CASSSFTAGVLTF.

In its sample, this clone was seen a few times. This chain links TRBV6-1 with TRBJ2-2; D possibly corresponds to TRBD1 (6 bases). The CDR3 is made up of 17 amino acids. V was cut by 2 bases and J by 4 bases, with 17 bases left in between. Germline CDR1 MNHNS, CDR2 SASEGT. The CDR3 region is CASSESWGQGSTGELFF. Here the CDR3 DNA reads TGTGCCAGCAGTGAATCCTGGGGGCAGGGTAGCACCGGGGAGCTGTTTTTT.

The chain combines TRBV9 with TRBJ2-1, with a tentative D call TRBD1 (5 bases). The germline gives CDR1 SGDLS, CDR2 YYNGEE. Trimming left V 0 bases short and J 2 bases short, with 9 bases between. CDR3 size: 15 residues. In DNA, the CDR3 is TGTGCCAGCAGCGTAGGGGGCGAAACCTACAATGAGCAGTTCTTC. The encoded protein is CASSVGGETYNEQFF.

The rearrangement links TRBV19 to TRBJ1-2; 8 bases align to TRBD1. The germline CDR1 and CDR2 sequences are LNHDA and SQIVND (reference sequence). The CDR3 contains 14 residues. V trimming: 7 bases; J trimming: 5 bases; junction bases outside the gene matches: 9. The chain's CDR3 is CASTPDRARYGYTF. The CDR3 nucleotides are TGTGCCAGTACCCCGGACAGGGCGAGGTATGGCTACACCTTC.

The V gene is TRBV7-6, the J gene TRBJ1-1; possible D gene TRBD1, 6 bases. CDR1 is SGHVS and CDR2 is FNYEAQ in the germline V gene. This CDR3 is built from 14 residues. With 7 bases removed from V and 1 base from J, the gap between germline ends came to 13 bases. The CDR3, as DNA: TGTGCCAGCACCCGACAGGCGGGGAACACTGAAGCTTTCTTT. This sequence encodes CASTRQAGNTEAFF.

This clone was counted once. The chain employs TRBV11-2 and TRBJ2-7; 7 bases align to TRBD1. CDR1 SGHAT and CDR2 FQNNGV come from the germline V gene. The ends lost 6 bases at V and 0 bases at J; junction bases unmatched: 5. The CDR3 loop spans 14 amino acids. The CDR3 sequence is CASSLQGNSYEQYF. The CDR3 nucleotides are TGTGCCAGCAGTTTACAGGGGAACTCCTACGAGCAGTACTTC.

The J gene is TRBJ2-3, the V gene TRBV11-2; TRBD1 might be the D (6 bases). This CDR3 is built from 13 residues. Per the germline V gene, CDR1 is SGHAT and CDR2 is FQNNGV. V lost 5 bases, J lost 2 bases, and 8 bases lay in between. The CDR3 spells CASSDRITDTQYF. The CDR3 coding sequence is TGTGCCAGCAGCGACAGGATCACAGATACGCAGTATTTT.

The rearrangement uses TRBV6-5 and TRBJ2-7; 7 bases match TRBD1. V trimming: 5 bases; J trimming: 3 bases; junction bases outside the gene matches: 7. The CDR3 is 14 residues long. Germline V gene lookup returns CDR1 MNHEY and CDR2 SVGAGI. The CDR3 protein is CASSNRDSYYEQYF. The CDR3 DNA sequence: TGTGCCAGCAGTAACCGGGACAGCTACTACGAGCAGTACTTC.

This clone was picked up one time. The V and J genes are TRBV28 and TRBJ1-5; D gene uncertain. Trimming took off 7 bases at V and 0 bases at J, with 13 bases between the two ends. The germline V gene encodes CDR1 MDHEN and CDR2 SYDVKM. CDR3 length: 15 amino acids. CDR3: CASISGEGSNQPQHF. The CDR3 DNA reads TGTGCCAGCATTTCCGGGGAGGGTAGCAATCAGCCCCAGCATTTT.

This clone was recorded only once. The chain recombines TRBV12-3 or TRBV12-4 with TRBJ1-5, with D uncertain. Trimming stripped 6 bases from V and 5 bases from J, with 11 bases between. CDR3 length: 13 amino acids. DNA of the CDR3: TGTGCCAGCAGCGTAACTCGGGATCAGCCCCAGCATTTT. It specifies CASSVTRDQPQHF.

This rearrangement joins TRBV4-2 to TRBJ1-5; D gene uncertain. The germline CDR1 and CDR2 sequences are LGHNA and YNFKEQ. The CDR3 runs 13 residues. V was trimmed by 4 bases and J by 5 bases, leaving 9 bases between them. The CDR3 nucleotides read TGTGCCAGCAGCCTACGAGGTGATCAGCCCCAGCATTTT. It yields the protein CASSLRGDQPQHF.

V usage is TRBV5-1 and J usage is TRBJ2-7; D is unclear. Germline lookup yields CDR1 SGHRS and CDR2 YFSETQ. The CDR3 totals 14 residues. The germline V and J ends were trimmed by 0 bases and 4 bases, with 11 bases remaining between them. The DNA for the CDR3 is TGCGCCAGCAGCTTGGATACAGCTCCTTACGAGCAGTACTTC. This encodes CASSLDTAPYEQYF.

The J gene is TRBJ2-7, the V gene TRBV5-1; 10 positions agree with TRBD2. Germline CDR1 reads SGHRS; CDR2 reads YFSETQ. The CDR3 length is 17 residues. V lost 2 bases and J lost 4; bases outside the gene matches: 12. CDR3 protein: CASSFGKPSGGPYEQYF. The CDR3 DNA is TGCGCCAGCAGCTTCGGAAAACCTAGCGGGGGCCCTTACGAGCAGTACTTC.

This clone appeared a few times. As DNA, the CDR3 is TGTGCCAGCAGCTTAGGAGTGAGGCATAGCAATCAGCCCCAGCATTTT. Translating it yields CASSLGVRHSNQPQHF. The chain has TRBV7-2 and TRBJ1-5; D ambiguous. The germline V gene encodes CDR1 SGHTA and CDR2 FQGNSA. The CDR3 is 16 residues long. V was cut by 1 base and J by 0 bases, with 10 bases left in between.